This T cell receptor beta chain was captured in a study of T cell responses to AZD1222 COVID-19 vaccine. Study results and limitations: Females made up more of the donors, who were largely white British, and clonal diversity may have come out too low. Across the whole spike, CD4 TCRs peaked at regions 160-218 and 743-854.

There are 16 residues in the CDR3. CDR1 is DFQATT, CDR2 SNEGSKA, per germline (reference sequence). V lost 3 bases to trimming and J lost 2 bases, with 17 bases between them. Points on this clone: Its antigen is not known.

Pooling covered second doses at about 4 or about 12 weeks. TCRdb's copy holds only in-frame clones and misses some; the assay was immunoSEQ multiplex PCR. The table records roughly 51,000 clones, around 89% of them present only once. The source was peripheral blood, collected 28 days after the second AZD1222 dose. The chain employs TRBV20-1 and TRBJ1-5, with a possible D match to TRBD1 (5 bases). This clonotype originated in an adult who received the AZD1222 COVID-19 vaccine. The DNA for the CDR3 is TGCAGTGCTAGTTGGCAGGGAATAGTAGGCAATCAGCCCCAGCATTTT. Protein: CSASWQGIVGNQPQHF.